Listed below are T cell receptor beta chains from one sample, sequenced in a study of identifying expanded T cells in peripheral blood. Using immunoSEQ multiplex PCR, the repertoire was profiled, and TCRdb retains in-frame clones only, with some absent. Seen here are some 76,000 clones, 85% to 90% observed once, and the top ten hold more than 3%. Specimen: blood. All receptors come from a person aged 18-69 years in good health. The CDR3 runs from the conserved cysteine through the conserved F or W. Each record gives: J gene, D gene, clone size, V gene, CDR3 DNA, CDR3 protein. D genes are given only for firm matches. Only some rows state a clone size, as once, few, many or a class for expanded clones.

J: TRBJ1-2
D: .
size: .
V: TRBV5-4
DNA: TGTGCCAGCAGCTTGATACAGAGTCTTTATGGCTACACCTTC
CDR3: CASSLIQSLYGYTF

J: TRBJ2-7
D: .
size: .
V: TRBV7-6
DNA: TGTGCCAGCAGCTACCGGGACGGAAGGGACGAGCAGTACTTC
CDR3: CASSYRDGRDEQYF

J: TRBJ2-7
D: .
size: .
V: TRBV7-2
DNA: TGTGCCACAGCGGTATCCTACGAGCAGTACTTC
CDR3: CATAVSYEQYF

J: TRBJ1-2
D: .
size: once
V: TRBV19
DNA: TGTGCCAGTAGTATCGGCATATCCAATGGCTACACCTTC
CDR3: CASSIGISNGYTF

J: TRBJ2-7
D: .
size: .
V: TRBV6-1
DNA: TGTGCCAGCAGCACCGCAGGGGTTTCGCAGTACGAGCAGTACTTC
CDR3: CASSTAGVSQYEQYF

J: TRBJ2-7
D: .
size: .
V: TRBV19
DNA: TGTGCCAGTAGTATTCGCGGAGGATCAGGGTACGAGCAGTACTTC
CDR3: CASSIRGGSGYEQYF

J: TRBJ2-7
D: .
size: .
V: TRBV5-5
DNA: TGTGCCAGCAGCTCCCTCCTAGGGACCCTAACCTCCTACGAGCAGTACTTC
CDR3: CASSSLLGTLTSYEQYF

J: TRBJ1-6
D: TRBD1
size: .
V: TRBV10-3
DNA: TGTGCCATCAGTGAGTCTGGGTTCCAGGGGGATAATTCACCCCTCCACTTT
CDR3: CAISESGFQGDNSPLHF

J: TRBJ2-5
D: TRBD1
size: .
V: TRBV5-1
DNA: TGCGCCAGCAGGGCAGGGGGAAATGGGGAGACCCAGTACTTC
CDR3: CASRAGGNGETQYF

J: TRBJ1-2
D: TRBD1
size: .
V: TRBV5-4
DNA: TGTGCCAGCAGACCGCGGGACAGTTCGAACTATGGCTACACCTTC
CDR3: CASRPRDSSNYGYTF

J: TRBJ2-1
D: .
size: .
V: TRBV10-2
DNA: TGCGCCAGCAGTGTTCAGCACAATGAGCAGTTCTTC
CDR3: CASSVQHNEQFF

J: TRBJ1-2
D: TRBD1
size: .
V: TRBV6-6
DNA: TGTGCCAGCAGTCCGGGACAGGGATCTTTTGGCTACACCTTC
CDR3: CASSPGQGSFGYTF

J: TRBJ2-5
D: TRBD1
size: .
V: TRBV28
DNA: TGTGCCAGCAGCAGGGACAGGGCCACAAGGGAGACCCAGTACTTC
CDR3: CASSRDRATRETQYF

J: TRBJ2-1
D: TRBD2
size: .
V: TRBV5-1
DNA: TGCGCCAGCAGACTAGCGGAATCCTACAATGAGCAGTTCTTC
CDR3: CASRLAESYNEQFF

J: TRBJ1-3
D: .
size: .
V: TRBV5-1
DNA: TGCGCCAGCAGCTTGGGAGTCCCTGGAAACACCATATATTTT
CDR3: CASSLGVPGNTIYF

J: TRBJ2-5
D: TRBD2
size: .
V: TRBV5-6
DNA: TGTGCCAGCAGCTTGAGGTTGGCGGGAGGGTACCAAGAGACCCAGTACTTC
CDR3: CASSLRLAGGYQETQYF

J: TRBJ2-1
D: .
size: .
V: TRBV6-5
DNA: TGTGCCAGCAGTTCGGTGAGGGAGATCTACAATGAGCAGTTCTTC
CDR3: CASSSVREIYNEQFF

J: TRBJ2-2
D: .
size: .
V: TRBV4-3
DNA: TGCGCCAGCAGCCCGAGAGACACCGGGGAGCTGTTTTTT
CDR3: CASSPRDTGELFF

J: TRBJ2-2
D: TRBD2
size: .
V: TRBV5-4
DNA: TGTGCCAGCAGCTACGGAGCGGGAGGGCCGTTCGGGGAGCTGTTTTTT
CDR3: CASSYGAGGPFGELFF

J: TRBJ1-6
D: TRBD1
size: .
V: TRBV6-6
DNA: TGTGCCAGCAGTTACAGGGGACAGGGGTCCGATTCACCCCTCCACTTT
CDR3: CASSYRGQGSDSPLHF

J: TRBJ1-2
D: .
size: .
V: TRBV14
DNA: TGTGCCAGCAGCCCAAACTCAGCGGGGGGCTACACCTTC
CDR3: CASSPNSAGGYTF

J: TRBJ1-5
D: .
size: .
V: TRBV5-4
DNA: TGTGCCAGCAGCTCCGGGGGGCAGAACAGTTCGCCCCAGCATTTT
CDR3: CASSSGGQNSSPQHF

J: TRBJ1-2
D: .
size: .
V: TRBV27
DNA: TGTGCCAGCAGTTTATTCGGGGGCGCTAACTATGGCTACACCTTC
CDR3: CASSLFGGANYGYTF

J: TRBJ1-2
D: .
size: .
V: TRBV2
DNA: TGTGCCAGCAGCGGAGGCGCCATCTATGGCTACACCTTC
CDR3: CASSGGAIYGYTF

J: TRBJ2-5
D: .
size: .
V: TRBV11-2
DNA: TGTGCCAGCAGCGTAGGACGTCAAGAGACCCAGTACTTC
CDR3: CASSVGRQETQYF

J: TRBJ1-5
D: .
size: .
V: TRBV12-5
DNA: TGTGCTAGTGGCACCGGGACCCATCAGCCCCAGCATTTT
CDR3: CASGTGTHQPQHF

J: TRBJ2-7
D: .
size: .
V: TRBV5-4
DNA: TGTGCCAGCATCTCGGAGGCGGGACCCGAGCAGTACTTC
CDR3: CASISEAGPEQYF

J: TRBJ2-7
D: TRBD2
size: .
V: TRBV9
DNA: TGTGCCAGCAGCGTCGGGGGAAGCGGGGGAAGCTCCTACGAGCAGTACTTC
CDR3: CASSVGGSGGSSYEQYF

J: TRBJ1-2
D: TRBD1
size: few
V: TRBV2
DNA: TGTGCCAGCAGAGGGACAGGGCCCGAGTCTGGGTATGGCTACACCTTC
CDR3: CASRGTGPESGYGYTF

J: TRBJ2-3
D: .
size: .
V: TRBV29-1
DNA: TGCAGCGTTGATCTCACAGATACGCAGTATTTT
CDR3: CSVDLTDTQYF

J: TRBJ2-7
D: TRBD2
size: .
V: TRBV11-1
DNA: TGTGCCAGCAGCCCCCGTTTGGCAGGAGGACTAGTTGGTCAGAAGCGGCAGTACTTC
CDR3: CASSPRLAGGLVGQKRQYF

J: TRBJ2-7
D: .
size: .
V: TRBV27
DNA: TGTGCCAGCAGTTTGGACTCAGGAAGGCCCTACGAGCAGTACTTC
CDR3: CASSLDSGRPYEQYF

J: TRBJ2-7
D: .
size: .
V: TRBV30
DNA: TGTGCCTGGAGTCCCACTGGGTACGAGCAGTACTTC
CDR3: CAWSPTGYEQYF

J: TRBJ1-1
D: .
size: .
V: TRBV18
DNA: TGTGCCAGCTCACCCTTGCTTGGGCTGGGAACTGAAGCTTTCTTT
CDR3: CASSPLLGLGTEAFF

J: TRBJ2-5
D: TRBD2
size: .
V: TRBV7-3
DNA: TGTGCCAGCAGCCCGGGACTAGAGGGAGAGACCCAGTACTTC
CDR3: CASSPGLEGETQYF

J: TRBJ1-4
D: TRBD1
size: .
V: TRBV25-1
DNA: TGTGCCAGCAGGGGGGACAGGGGTGATGAAAAACTGTTTTTT
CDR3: CASRGDRGDEKLFF

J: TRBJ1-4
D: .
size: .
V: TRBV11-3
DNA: TGTGCCAGCAGCTTAGGGCGAATCGTGGACGGGGAAAATGAAAAACTGTTTTTT
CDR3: CASSLGRIVDGENEKLFF

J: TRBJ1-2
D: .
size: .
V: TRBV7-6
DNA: TGTGCCAGCAGCTTACGGGAGATATCCTATGGCTACACCTTC
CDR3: CASSLREISYGYTF

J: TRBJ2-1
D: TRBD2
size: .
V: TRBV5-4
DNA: TGTGCCAGCAGCTTGGAGGCTAGCGGGGGGCAAAATGAGCAGTTCTTC
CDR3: CASSLEASGGQNEQFF